This T cell receptor beta chain was sequenced for a study of shared clonotypes between healthy human individuals. The CDR3 is 17 amino acids. V lost 2 bases, J lost 1 base, and 10 bases stayed unmatched. CDR1 SGHRS and CDR2 YFSETQ come from the germline V gene. TCRdb's table, derived via immunoSEQ multiplex PCR, lists solely in-frame clones and lacks some. The sample includes about 2.4 million clones, approximately 93% seen only once; the top ten take about 0.34%. The receptor's source is a man aged 18 to 29 in good health. Some clones in this sample may be carry-over from other donors' samples. Sequencing was done on a sample of naive CD4+ T cells from PBMCs. Subset specified: CD45RA+ positively selected. The V call is TRBV5-1, the J call TRBJ1-1; 8 nucleotides match TRBD1. The CDR3 DNA sequence: TGCGCCAGCAGCTTAACCGTAGTGGGGACAGGGAACACTGAAGCTTTCTTT. Translating it yields CASSLTVVGTGNTEAFF.